This TCR beta chain was identified in a study of cytomegalovirus exposure and HLA in healthy donors. Primers: 60 Vbeta forward and 13 Jbeta reverse. The data were produced by immunoSEQ multiplex PCR, yet TCRdb's version contains in-frame clones alone and is incomplete. Of about 85,000 clones in the sample, roughly 66% were seen once. Trimming cost V 5 bases and J 3 bases; bases outside gene matches: 8. CDR1 and CDR2 from the germline V gene are GTSNPN and SVGIG (reference sequence). The CDR3 sequence is 14 residues long. This receptor was obtained from a man aged 25-40 years in good health and CMV-seronegative. This chain links TRBV30 with TRBJ2-7; 9 nucleotides match TRBD1. Sequenced material: PBMCs. CDR3 loop: CAWSGQGGIYEQYF. For the CDR3, the DNA is TGTGCCTGGTCGGGACAGGGCGGTATCTACGAGCAGTACTTC. The variable domain in full, completed from reference TRBV30 and TRBJ2-7, reads SQTIHQWPATLVQPVGSPLSLECTVEGTSNPNLYWYRQAAGRGLQLLFYSVGIGQISSEVPQNLSASRPQDRQFILSSKKLLLSDSGFYLCAWSGQGGIYEQYFGPGTRLTVT.